This entry lists 25 T cell receptor beta chains sequenced from one sample in a study of blood T cell repertoires in COVID-19. Clones were sequenced by immunoSEQ multiplex PCR, and TCRdb holds only the in-frame ones, with some missing. This table holds under 100,000 clones, 75% to 85% found once. The sequenced material came from peripheral blood. All receptors derive from a woman between 35 and 50 years old with active or convalescent COVID-19.

This clone appeared a single time. The rearrangement links TRBV7-9 to TRBJ1-6; 7 bases agree with TRBD1. The CDR3 covers 12 residues. The germline V gene encodes CDR1 SEHNR and CDR2 FQNEAQ (reference sequence). The V and J ends lost 1 base and 13 bases, in that order; junction bases with no gene match: 1. The CDR3 is CASSLVGQPLHF. In nucleotides, the CDR3 is TGTGCCAGCAGCTTAGTGGGACAGCCCCTCCACTTT.

The count of this clone is one. The V and J genes are TRBV27 and TRBJ1-5, with 7 bases matching TRBD1. V shed 6 bases and J 2 bases; nucleotides not matched to a gene: 7. Looked up from germline, CDR1 is MNHEY and CDR2 is SMNVEV (reference sequence). The CDR3 sequence is 15 residues long. The chain's CDR3 is CASSPGTAGNQPQHF. CDR3 nucleotide sequence: TGTGCCAGCAGCCCCGGGACAGCGGGCAATCAGCCCCAGCATTTT.

V is TRBV18 and J is TRBJ2-7; no clear D. Germline CDR1 and CDR2: KGHSH and LQKENI. V was pared by 3 bases and J by 2 bases, with 8 bases between. The CDR3 covers 13 residues. The CDR3 spells CASSPPGTYEQYF. The CDR3 bases are TGTGCCAGCTCACCGCCGGGTACCTACGAGCAGTACTTC.

The chain joins TRBV6-5 to TRBJ2-7, with 9 positions matching TRBD1. The CDR3 spans 13 residues. The ends lost 7 bases at V and 5 bases at J; junction bases unmatched: 6. The germline gives CDR1 MNHEY, CDR2 SVGAGI. The CDR3, as DNA: TGTGCCAGCACCGGGACAGGGCTCCACGAGCAGTACTTC. Its translation: CASTGTGLHEQYF.

V usage is TRBV6-6 and J usage is TRBJ2-1; 13 bases are shared with TRBD2. Germline-derived CDR1 and CDR2 are MNHNY and SVGAGI (reference sequence). Trimming removed 6 bases from V and 13 bases from J; junction bases left unmatched: 3. This CDR3 is built from 12 residues. The chain's CDR3 is CASSRTSGGQFF. For the CDR3, the DNA is TGTGCCAGCAGCAGGACTAGCGGGGGACAGTTCTTC.

The CDR3 nucleotides are TGTGCCTGCCGTCCGGGACAGGGGTTAATAGGTCTGTTCTTC. This codes for CACRPGQGLIGLFF. The V call is TRBV30, the J call TRBJ2-1, with 10 bases matching TRBD1. The CDR3 has 14 amino acids. Germline V gives CDR1 GTSNPN, CDR2 SVGIG (reference sequence). V gave up 6 bases and J gave up 15 bases; unmatched junction bases: 17.

The rearrangement links TRBV7-8 to TRBJ2-2, with 7 bases that match TRBD2. The CDR3 totals 17 residues. The germline CDR1 and CDR2 sequences are SGHVS and FQNEAQ. Losses at the gene ends were 5 bases for V and 5 bases for J; bases not matched to a gene: 14. DNA of the CDR3: TGTGCCAGCAGCAGGTTGGGGGGGACGTTTCCAACCGGGGAGCTGTTTTTT. Its translation: CASSRLGGTFPTGELFF.

In DNA form, the CDR3 reads TGTGCCACTACACTTGAGGTGCCCACCGGGGAGCTGTTTTTT. It translates to CATTLEVPTGELFF. This rearrangement joins TRBV6-5 to TRBJ2-2, with unresolved D. V lost 10 bases, J lost 4 bases, and 16 bases lay in between. Germline CDR1 and CDR2: MNHEY and SVGAGI. The CDR3 has 14 residues.

The chain employs TRBV11-3 and TRBJ2-7; 9 bases align to TRBD2. V gave up 7 bases and J gave up 7 bases; unmatched junction bases: 14. The CDR3 extends over 15 amino acids. Germline V gene lookup returns CDR1 SGHNT and CDR2 YENEEA. The CDR3 DNA is TGTGCCAGCACCCCCATTGATAGCGGGAGAGGGGAGCAGTACTTC. It specifies CASTPIDSGRGEQYF.

The J gene is TRBJ2-2, the V gene TRBV29-1; maybe TRBD2 (5 bases). The CDR3 contains 13 residues. CDR1 is SQVTM, CDR2 ANQGSEA, per germline. Deletions cut 7 bases from V and 6 bases from J, with 15 bases between. The CDR3 DNA reads as TGCAGCGCTACCCAGACTACCCCCGGGGAGCTGTTTTTT. Translated, it gives CSATQTTPGELFF.

The chain employs TRBV7-9 and TRBJ2-7, with a possible D match to TRBD1 (5 bases). Looked up from germline, CDR1 is SEHNR and CDR2 is FQNEAQ (reference sequence). The CDR3 consists of 13 residues. Trimming left V 1 base short and J 3 bases short, with 7 bases between. For the CDR3, the DNA is TGTGCCAGCAGCTTAGGCAGGGTCTACGAGCAGTACTTC. Residues: CASSLGRVYEQYF. Together with reference TRBV7-9 and TRBJ2-7, the CDR3 gives the full variable domain: DTGVSQNPRHKITKRGQNVTFRCDPISEHNRLYWYRQTLGQGPEFLTYFQNEAQLEKSRLLSDRFSAERPKGSFSTLEIQRTEQGDSAMYLCASSLGRVYEQYFGPGTRLTVT.

The V and J genes are TRBV5-1 and TRBJ2-2, with TRBD1 as a possible D gene (6 bases). CDR1 SGHRS and CDR2 YFSETQ come from the germline V gene. Trimming shortened V by 4 bases and J by 6 bases, and 13 bases separated the two germline ends. The CDR3 is 14 amino acids. The CDR3 here is CASSTQGEPGELFF. CDR3 nucleotide sequence: TGCGCCAGCAGCACACAGGGTGAGCCCGGGGAGCTGTTTTTT.

The chain combines TRBV10-3 with TRBJ2-1; TRBD2 matches 8 bases. The CDR3 extends over 18 amino acids. Losses at the gene ends were 3 bases for V and 0 bases for J; bases not matched to a gene: 10. Germline assignment: CDR1 ENHRY and CDR2 SYGVKD. CDR3 coding DNA: TGTGCCATCAGTGAAACCGGGACTAGTCTCCGCTCCTACAATGAGCAGTTCTTC. As protein: CAISETGTSLRSYNEQFF.

This clone was seen more than once but under ten times. CDR3 sequence: CASSLETGSYNEQFF. CDR3 in DNA: TGCGCCAGCAGCTTGGAAACAGGATCCTACAATGAGCAGTTCTTC. The chain combines TRBV5-1 with TRBJ2-1; D possibly corresponds to TRBD1 (5 bases). Germline values: CDR1 SGHRS, CDR2 YFSETQ. V lost 0 bases and J 1 base, leaving 8 bases between the germline ends. The CDR3 loop spans 15 amino acids.

The rearrangement joins TRBV2 to TRBJ2-1, with 7 bases identical to TRBD1. After removal of 8 bases from V and 7 bases from J, the junction contained 11 bases not matched to a gene. Per germline, CDR1 SNHLY and CDR2 FYNNEI. This CDR3 comprises 14 residues. CDR3 sequence: CASERENRGNEQFF. The CDR3 nucleotides read TGTGCCAGCGAGAGGGAGAACAGGGGTAATGAGCAGTTCTTC. Based on the CDR3 plus reference TRBV2 and TRBJ2-1, the full variable domain is EPEVTQTPSHQVTQMGQEVILRCVPISNHLYFYWYRQILGQKVEFLVSFYNNEISEKSEIFDDQFSVERPDGSNFTLKIRSTKLEDSAMYFCASERENRGNEQFFGPGTRLTVL.

This clone was detected only a few times. The chain is built from TRBV15 and TRBJ2-7; 10 bases match TRBD2. V lost 0 bases to trimming and J lost 8 bases; unmatched junction nucleotides: 7. Germline V lookup: CDR1 LNHNV, CDR2 YYDKDF (reference sequence). The CDR3 is 15 amino acids. The CDR3 sequence is CATSRDSASGSKQYF. Written as DNA, the CDR3 is TGTGCCACCAGCAGAGATTCGGCTAGCGGGAGTAAGCAGTACTTC.

This clone was counted once. This chain uses TRBV24-1 with TRBJ1-2; no firm D call. CDR3 length equals 12 residues. Per germline, CDR1 KGHDR and CDR2 SFDVKD. With 4 bases removed from V and 4 bases from J, the gap between germline ends came to 6 bases. The CDR3 coding sequence is TGTGCCACCAGTGAGTCAGGCTATGGCTACACCTTC. Amino acids: CATSESGYGYTF.

This sequence joins TRBV11-2 and TRBJ1-3, with D possibly TRBD1 on 6 matching bases. The V and J ends lost 5 bases and 2 bases respectively, with 13 bases between them. The CDR3 runs 15 residues. The germline gives CDR1 SGHAT, CDR2 FQNNGV. CDR3 residues: CASSTRGGPGNTIYF. DNA for the CDR3: TGTGCCAGCAGCACCCGGGGGGGGCCTGGAAACACCATATATTTT.

By proportion, this clone is medium-sized. CDR3 DNA sequence: TGTGCCAGCAGCCCTCCGTTAGCGGGGATAAGCACAGATACGCAGTATTTT. Translation gives CASSPPLAGISTDTQYF. The J gene is TRBJ2-3, the V gene TRBV7-8, with 8 positions matching TRBD2. The germline gives CDR1 SGHVS, CDR2 FQNEAQ. The CDR3 loop spans 17 amino acids. V lost 5 bases and J lost 0; bases outside the gene matches: 10.

The rearrangement uses TRBV4-3 and TRBJ2-1; TRBD2 agrees at 7 bases. Trimming cost V 0 bases and J 6 bases; bases outside gene matches: 8. Germline V gene data show CDR1 as LGHNA and CDR2 as YSLEER. The CDR3 runs 16 residues. The CDR3: CASSQDITGGVNEQFF. Here the CDR3 DNA reads TGCGCCAGCAGCCAAGATATAACGGGAGGAGTCAATGAGCAGTTCTTC.

This clone was seen once. This chain's CDR3 is CASSYGGASRTLHF. The CDR3 bases are TGTGCCAGCAGTTACGGGGGGGCGAGTAGAACCCTCCACTTT. The chain links TRBV6-5 to TRBJ1-6; a weak D match, TRBD1 (6 bases). Germline CDR1 reads MNHEY; CDR2 reads SVGAGI. This CDR3 has 14 residues. V lost 2 bases and J lost 14, with 16 bases in between.

The genes are TRBV11-3 and TRBJ1-1, with 7 bases identical to TRBD1. Unmatched junction bases numbered 2, after V lost 3 bases and J lost 7 bases. CDR1 and CDR2 (germline): SGHNT, YENEEA. The CDR3 length is 12 residues. CDR3 nucleotide sequence: TGTGCCAGCAGCTTTAGGACAGGTGAAGCTTTCTTT. This codes for CASSFRTGEAFF. The entire variable domain, with the rest obtained from reference TRBV11-3 and TRBJ1-1, is as follows: EAGVVQSPRYKIIEKKQPVAFWCNPISGHNTLYWYLQNLGQGPELLIRYENEEAVDDSQLPKDRFSAERLKGVDSTLKIQPAELGDSAVYLCASSFRTGEAFFGQGTRLTVV.

The table lists this clone with a count of one. The chain uses TRBV4-2 and TRBJ2-7, with 8 bases fitting TRBD1. Germline CDR1 LGHNA, CDR2 YNFKEQ. This CDR3 spans 18 amino acids. The ends lost 0 bases at V and 3 bases at J; junction bases unmatched: 13. CDR3 region: CASSQDWGLGTGDYEQYF. As DNA, the CDR3 is TGTGCCAGCAGCCAAGATTGGGGCTTGGGGACAGGAGACTACGAGCAGTACTTC.

The chain recombines TRBV2 with TRBJ1-2, with TRBD1 identical over 7 bases. Germline V lookup: CDR1 SNHLY, CDR2 FYNNEI. This CDR3 has 13 amino acids. Trimming removed 7 bases from V and 1 base from J; junction bases left unmatched: 3. The CDR3 loop reads CASKRDSNYGYTF. CDR3 sequence (DNA): TGTGCCAGCAAAAGGGACAGTAACTATGGCTACACCTTC.

The chain has TRBV5-6 and TRBJ2-2; 8 nucleotides line up with TRBD2. CDR1 is SGHDT, CDR2 YYEEEE, per germline. V lost 3 bases and J lost 0; bases outside the gene matches: 4. CDR3 length equals 16 residues. This CDR3 reads CASSSSGGANTGELFF. CDR3 nucleotides: TGTGCCAGCAGCTCGTCGGGAGGGGCGAACACCGGGGAGCTGTTTTTT.